These T cell receptor beta chains were read from a single sample in a study of siplizumab effects on memory and regulatory T cells. Only in-frame clones appear in the TCRdb table, and some are missing; sequencing was by immunoSEQ multiplex PCR. The table includes about 64,000 clones, 90% to 98% detected once. The sequenced sample consisted of naive CD8+ T cells sorted from blood. These receptors all stem from a human donor in good health. The CDR3 runs from the conserved cysteine through the conserved F or W. D genes are given only for firm matches. Only some rows state a clone size, as once, few, many or a class for expanded clones.

cdr3_nt cdr3_aa clone_size v_call d_call j_call
TGTGCCAGCACCGTTCCACCCCAAGAGACCCAGTACTTC CASTVPPQETQYF . TRBV5-4 . TRBJ2-5
TGTGCCAGCTCACTCGGACTAGCGGGGGTCTACAATGAGCAGTTCTTC CASSLGLAGVYNEQFF . TRBV18 TRBD2 TRBJ2-1
TGTGCCAGCAGCTCGACAGTGAATGAGCAGTTCTTC CASSSTVNEQFF . TRBV5-4 . TRBJ2-1
TGTGCCAGCCACCCCCTCACAGTGGAGCCTTATGGCTACACCTTC CASHPLTVEPYGYTF . TRBV7-9 . TRBJ1-2
TGTGCCAGCAGTGAACTAGCGGGGGGGCCCTACGAGCAGTACTTC CASSELAGGPYEQYF . TRBV2 TRBD2 TRBJ2-7
TGTGCCAGCAGCTCTCCATTCGTTGGGACCGGGGAGCTGTTTTTT CASSSPFVGTGELFF . TRBV7-3 . TRBJ2-2
TGTGCCAGCAGCCCCCCGCAGGGCAAGGAGCAGTACTTC CASSPPQGKEQYF . TRBV13 . TRBJ2-7
TGCGCCAGCAGCCAAGGATTTTCAACAGTTGGAGAGACCCAGTACTTC CASSQGFSTVGETQYF . TRBV4-1 . TRBJ2-5
TGTGCCAGCAGCGTAATCCCGGGGGGGCCCCCAGATACGCAGTATTTT CASSVIPGGPPDTQYF . TRBV9 TRBD2 TRBJ2-3
TGCAGCGTTGAAGATGAACAGAACTACGAGCAGTACTTC CSVEDEQNYEQYF . TRBV29-1 . TRBJ2-7
TGTGCCAGCAGTTCGACCCACTACAATGAGCAGTTCTTC CASSSTHYNEQFF . TRBV27 . TRBJ2-1
TGTGCCGTAACCAGTGAACGAGCCTCCCGGGGTCCCTACGAGCAGTACTTC CAVTSERASRGPYEQYF . TRBV19 . TRBJ2-7
TGTGCCAGCAGCGTAGCAGGGGGAAGGTCACCCCTCCACTTT CASSVAGGRSPLHF . TRBV9 TRBD1 TRBJ1-6
TGTGCCAGCAGCTTGCCTAGCGGGGGCGAGACCCAGTACTTC CASSLPSGGETQYF . TRBV5-6 TRBD2 TRBJ2-5
TGTGCCAGCAAGAATAGGCATTCCTACGAGCAGTACTTC CASKNRHSYEQYF . TRBV2 . TRBJ2-7
TGTGCCAGCAGTTACAGTCGGAACTATGGCTACACCTTC CASSYSRNYGYTF . TRBV6-6 . TRBJ1-2
TGTGCCAGCAGCTTAAGCGGGGGGCTCGATACGCAGTATTTT CASSLSGGLDTQYF . TRBV7-9 TRBD2 TRBJ2-3
TGTGCCAGCAGTTTGAACAGGAACTATGGCTACACCTTC CASSLNRNYGYTF . TRBV27 . TRBJ1-2
TGTGCCAGCAGCTCCCTGGCCAGGAGTAGTCAGCCCCAGCATTTT CASSSLARSSQPQHF . TRBV5-6 . TRBJ1-5
TGTGCCAGCAGTTTATCGCTGGGGATGGGTGAAGCTTTCTTT CASSLSLGMGEAFF . TRBV28 . TRBJ1-1
TGTGCCAGCAGCTTACCGACAGGGTATGAGGGCTACACCTTC CASSLPTGYEGYTF . TRBV7-9 TRBD1 TRBJ1-2
TGTGCCACCTCGACTAGTACCGGAGATACGCAGTATTTT CATSTSTGDTQYF . TRBV10-3 . TRBJ2-3
TGCGCCAGCAGCTTCGGGGGGGAGGGCTACACCTTC CASSFGGEGYTF . TRBV4-3 . TRBJ1-2
TGTGCCAGCAGTTTATCAGGGGCTACGCCGTACACAGATACGCAGTATTTT CASSLSGATPYTDTQYF . TRBV28 . TRBJ2-3
TGTGCCAGTAGTATAGGAGACAGGGGGACCAATCAGCCCCAGCATTTT CASSIGDRGTNQPQHF . TRBV19 TRBD1 TRBJ1-5
TGTGCCAGCAGCTCGTTCGGGGGAGAGTATGGCTACACCTTC CASSSFGGEYGYTF . TRBV7-8 . TRBJ1-2
TGTGCCAGCAGCGCCAACTCAAATTCACCCCTCCACTTT CASSANSNSPLHF . TRBV9 . TRBJ1-6
TGTGCCAGCAGTTTTTTCCAGGGCGAGACCCAGTACTTC CASSFFQGETQYF . TRBV28 . TRBJ2-5
TGTGCCAGCAGCCTACGATTGGGACAGGGGGCTGACGGAAACACCATATATTTT CASSLRLGQGADGNTIYF once TRBV7-9 TRBD1 TRBJ1-3
TGCAGCGTTGAAACAACTAATGAAAAACTGTTTTTT CSVETTNEKLFF . TRBV29-1 . TRBJ1-4
TGTGCCAGCAGTTTAAGAGGTCTAGCGGGTACCTACGAGCAGTACTTC CASSLRGLAGTYEQYF once TRBV27 TRBD2 TRBJ2-7
TGTGCCAGCAGTTTAGAGTCGACAGGGGGACGTTCTGGGGCCAACGTCCTGACTTTC CASSLESTGGRSGANVLTF . TRBV27 TRBD1 TRBJ2-6